Only a few counts were recorded for the clone carrying this TCR beta chain. Its antigen remains unidentified. These data originate in a study of T-cell memory formation after mild COVID-19. Study-level information: TCR clusters mostly belonged to single donors. Study findings and constraints: The study detected some responding clones in pre-infection memory, suggesting cross-reactive memory joined.

TCRdb used MiXCR to reprocess the 5' RACE reads, holding one entry per CDR3 protein. Here the sample spans under 250,000 distinct CDR3 sequences, just over 9.5% being singletons. The CDR3 sequence is 18 residues long. Germline CDR1 reads MDHEN; CDR2 reads SYDVKM. V was clipped by 2 bases and J by 6 bases, with 25 bases between them. The specimen sequenced was PBMCs or a T cell subset sorted from them (not recorded which). The sequence came from a man between 18 and 35 years old who had mild COVID-19 (a few samples of this study predate the infection). Cell type and time point are not known. This chain links TRBV28 with TRBJ1-2; D may be TRBD1 (5 bases). CDR3 loop: CASSLGRAFRTGGNGYTF. CDR3 bases: TGTGCCAGCAGTTTAGGCAGGGCCTTCCGGACGGGGGGTAATGGCTACACCTTC.